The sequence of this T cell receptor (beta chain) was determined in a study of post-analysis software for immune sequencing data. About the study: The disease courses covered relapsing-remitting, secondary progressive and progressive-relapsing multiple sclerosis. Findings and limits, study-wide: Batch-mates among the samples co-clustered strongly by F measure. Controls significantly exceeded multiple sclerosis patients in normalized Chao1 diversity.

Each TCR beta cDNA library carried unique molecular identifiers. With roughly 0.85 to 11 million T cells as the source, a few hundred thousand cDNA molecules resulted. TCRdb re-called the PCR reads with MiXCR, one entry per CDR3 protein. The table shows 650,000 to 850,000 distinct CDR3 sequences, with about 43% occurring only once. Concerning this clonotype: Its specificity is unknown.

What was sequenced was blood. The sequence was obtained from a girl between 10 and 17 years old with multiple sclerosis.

The CDR3: CSAHGQASYEQYF. In nucleotides, the CDR3 is TGCAGTGCCCATGGACAGGCATCCTACGAGCAGTACTTC. The V call is TRBV20-1, the J call TRBJ2-7; 7 nucleotides line up with TRBD1. The ends lost 6 bases at V and 1 base at J; junction bases unmatched: 6. The germline V gene has CDR1 DFQATT and CDR2 SNEGSKA (reference sequence). The CDR3 runs 13 residues.